What follows describes a single TCR beta chain. Post-ART PBMC samples numbered at least two per donor, and pre-ART ones at least one. Participants with HIV, all of them, were treated in the United States. These data originate in a study of long-term antiretroviral therapy in people with HIV. Survey-level immunoSEQ v3.0 assays were run. Sequencing was performed with immunoSEQ multiplex PCR; in TCRdb, only in-frame clones are kept and a portion is missing. The repertoire includes around 20,000 clones, about 89% of them detected once, and 3.3% sits in the top ten. V was trimmed by 6 bases and J by 0 bases, leaving 9 bases between them. Germline CDR1 and CDR2: SGHVS and FQNEAQ. The CDR3 totals 14 residues.

This sequence was found in a woman aged 45 to 65 with HIV. The sample in question was unsorted PBMCs, obtained approximately 2.6 years after starting antiretroviral therapy. This chain joins TRBV7-8 and TRBJ2-1; D remains ambiguous. DNA for the CDR3: TGTGCCAGCAGGACCCGCAGCTCCTACAATGAGCAGTTCTTC. Protein product: CASRTRSSYNEQFF.